The present TCR beta chain was sequenced within a study of blood T cell repertoires in COVID-19. Overall study: The analysed material was cDNA or gDNA that came from T cells, B-cell-depleted T cells, or PBMCs.

Per the study methods: Nucleated cell number was recorded as an estimate derived from reference gene primer amplification. Clones were sequenced by immunoSEQ multiplex PCR, and TCRdb holds only the in-frame ones, with some missing. D and trimming were read from the DNA, whereas the V and J calls and clone size are those reported in that table. The sample yields 68,000 or so clones, 85% to 90% seen once. This TCR derives from a man aged 45-65 years with acute or convalescent COVID-19. Specimen: peripheral blood.

This chain's CDR3 is CASRALAGEQFF. For the CDR3, the DNA is TGTGCCAGCAGGGCTTTAGCGGGAGAGCAGTTCTTC. The chain is built from TRBV2 and TRBJ2-1; 8 bases map to TRBD2. In germline, CDR1 is SNHLY, CDR2 FYNNEI. The CDR3 contains 12 residues. V shed 6 bases, J shed 10 bases, and the junction held 5 bases outside the gene matches.